The present T cell receptor (beta chain) was sequenced within a study of regulatory T cells in long-lasting Graves disease. Study results and limitations: Among samples with persistent disease, TRBV28, TRBJ1-2 and TRBJ2-5 were favored. TCR diversity in persistent Graves' patients was below that of newly diagnosed ones.

This CDR3 is 13 amino acids long. Per germline, CDR1 SNHLY and CDR2 FYNNEI. The V segment lost 11 bases and the J segment 5 bases; nucleotides outside the gene matches: 10. iRepertoire HTBI primers and Arm-PCR of CDR3 regions built TCR beta libraries. TCRdb analysed the multiplex PCR reads with MiXCR anew, one entry per CDR3 protein. The sample has some 470,000 distinct CDR3 sequences, around a fifth seen once. This clonotype was picked up many times. Its antigen is as yet unknown. Indicated time point: persistent/refractory GD, antithyroid drugs over 5 years with positive TRAb. Preparation of the TCR library used RNA extracted from PBMCs. The EDTA tubes were filled with about 10 milliliters of drawn peripheral blood.

The chain joins TRBV2 to TRBJ1-1; TRBD1 agrees at 8 bases. The sample here was peripheral blood mononuclear cells (PBMCs), taken when the disease was refractory, from a patient treated with antithyroid drugs. The receptor was isolated from a female donor with Graves disease. The chain's CDR3 is CAGAGTGRTEAFF. CDR3 bases: TGTGCCGGGGCGGGGACAGGCCGGACTGAAGCTTTCTTT. The entire variable domain, with the rest obtained from reference TRBV2 and TRBJ1-1, is as follows: EPEVTQTPSHQVTQMGQEVILRCVPISNHLYFYWYRQILGQKVEFLVSFYNNEISEKSEIFDDQFSVERPDGSNFTLKIRSTKLEDSAMYFCAGAGTGRTEAFFGQGTRLTVV.